Below, 17 T cell receptor beta chains from the same sample are listed, as sequenced in a study of STAT5B mutations in CD4+ large granular lymphocyte leukemia. Sequencing was performed with immunoSEQ multiplex PCR; in TCRdb, only in-frame clones are kept and a portion is missing. This sample has about 34,000 clones, with less than 80% found just once. The source material was CD4+ T cells from blood buffy coats. All receptors derive from a human donor in good health.

This chain uses TRBV12-5 with TRBJ1-1; D is uncertain. The V gene lost 7 bases and the J gene lost 3 bases, with 15 bases spanning the gap. This CDR3 comprises 14 residues. Per germline, CDR1 LGHNT and CDR2 FRNRAP. The CDR3 here is CASAKSGSDTEAFF. DNA of the CDR3: TGTGCTAGTGCTAAATCGGGGTCGGACACTGAAGCTTTCTTT.

The V call is TRBV6-1, the J call TRBJ1-1; D unresolved. The CDR3 sequence is 14 residues long. Between the trimmed V and J ends, which lost 9 bases and 4 bases, there was a span of 18 bases. Per germline, CDR1 MNHNS and CDR2 SASEGT. The CDR3: CASHLRSRGTEAFF. The DNA of the CDR3 is TGTGCCAGTCATTTGCGGAGCCGGGGCACTGAAGCTTTCTTT.

The count of this clone is one. The chain has TRBV27 and TRBJ2-7; D is ambiguous. This CDR3 comprises 17 residues. The V gene lost 2 bases and the J gene lost 2 bases, with 19 bases spanning the gap. From germline, CDR1 is MNHEY and CDR2 SMNVEV (reference sequence). The CDR3 is CASSLVGLGLRPYEQYF. The DNA for the CDR3 is TGTGCCAGCAGTTTAGTCGGATTGGGCCTAAGGCCCTACGAGCAGTACTTC.

The chain employs TRBV30 and TRBJ2-5; 8 nucleotides agree with TRBD1. The assigned J gene may be wrong: the sequence end matches TRBJ2-7 better. In germline, CDR1 is GTSNPN, CDR2 SVGIG (reference sequence). The CDR3 length is 14 residues. The CDR3 region has the DNA TGTGCCTCCCATCGGACAGGGAGCTCCTACGAGCAGTACTTC. Its translation: CASHRTGSSYEQYF.

This clone was observed a single time. The J gene is TRBJ1-6, the V gene TRBV7-2, with 8 bases identical to TRBD1. Germline V gene lookup returns CDR1 SGHTA and CDR2 FQGNSA. V trimming: 0 bases; J trimming: 4 bases; junction bases outside the gene matches: 2. This CDR3 contains 16 residues. In DNA, the CDR3 is TGTGCCAGCAGCTTAGCTACAGGGGGTTATAATTCACCCCTCCACTTT. Amino acid sequence: CASSLATGGYNSPLHF.

This clone was detected only a few times. The chain uses TRBV18 and TRBJ2-1; 10 bases fit TRBD1. V gave up 4 bases and J gave up 10 bases; unmatched junction bases: 4. Germline CDR1 is KGHSH and CDR2 is LQKENI. The CDR3 is made up of 13 amino acids. The CDR3 protein is CASSLGQGFEQFF. The CDR3, as DNA: TGTGCCAGCTCACTGGGACAGGGGTTCGAGCAGTTCTTC.

The chain joins TRBV2 to TRBJ1-2; TRBD1 is a possible D gene (5 bases). The CDR3 covers 13 residues. The V end lost 6 bases, the J end lost 6 bases, and 14 bases lay between the germline ends. Germline CDR1 SNHLY, CDR2 FYNNEI. CDR3 amino acids: CASSRETGNGYTF. Here the CDR3 DNA reads TGTGCCAGCAGCAGGGAGACCGGGAATGGCTACACCTTC.

V is TRBV4-3 and J is TRBJ1-2; TRBD1 matches at 7 bases. The CDR3 length is 14 residues. Germline V gives CDR1 LGHNA, CDR2 YSLEER. The trim removed 4 bases at V and 4 bases at J, leaving 6 bases unmatched. The CDR3: CASSPERGLYGYTF. The CDR3 DNA reads TGCGCCAGCAGCCCCGAGAGGGGGCTCTATGGCTACACCTTC.

The chain recombines TRBV6-1 with TRBJ1-1; no definite D call. This CDR3 contains 15 residues. V was clipped by 2 bases and J by 1 base, with 11 bases between them. Germline V lookup: CDR1 MNHNS, CDR2 SASEGT. The CDR3 DNA sequence: TGTGCCAGCAGTGAAATGGAGGGAAAGAACACTGAAGCTTTCTTT. Its protein is CASSEMEGKNTEAFF.

This sequence joins TRBV5-4 and TRBJ2-1, with 8 bases identical to TRBD2. This CDR3 comprises 15 residues. V shed 4 bases and J 7 bases; nucleotides not matched to a gene: 10. The germline V gene encodes CDR1 SGHNT and CDR2 YYREEE (reference sequence). CDR3 bases: TGTGCCAGCAGCCAGAAACGGGGGGGCGCTAATGAGCAGTTCTTC. This gives the protein CASSQKRGGANEQFF. Combining the CDR3 with reference TRBV5-4 and TRBJ2-1 gives the whole variable domain ETGVTQSPTHLIKTRGQQVTLRCSSQSGHNTVSWYQQALGQGPQFIFQYYREEENGRGNFPPRFSGLQFPNYSSELNVNALELDDSALYLCASSQKRGGANEQFFGPGTRLTVL.

The V and J genes are TRBV10-3 and TRBJ1-3; TRBD1 is a possible D gene (5 bases). Per the germline V gene, CDR1 is ENHRY and CDR2 is SYGVKD. Trimming shortened V by 8 bases and J by 2 bases, and 10 bases separated the two germline ends. This CDR3 spans 13 amino acids. The CDR3 sequence is CAIAGTTGNTIYF. CDR3 sequence (DNA): TGTGCCATCGCCGGGACTACTGGAAACACCATATATTTT.

CDR3: CASSLGLFNEKLFF. Here the CDR3 DNA reads TGCGCCAGCAGCTTGGGACTGTTTAATGAAAAACTGTTTTTT. The rearrangement links TRBV5-1 to TRBJ1-4; no firm D call. V shed 0 bases and J shed 4 bases, with 7 bases lying between them. The CDR3 is 14 amino acids. Germline CDR1 SGHRS, CDR2 YFSETQ.

The chain carries TRBV4-1 and TRBJ1-4; D not certain. The CDR3 totals 15 residues. Germline V gene data show CDR1 as MGHRA and CDR2 as YSYEKL. Trimming took 2 bases from V and 7 from J, leaving 14 bases between them. The CDR3 spells CASSQRVLIGEKLFF. The CDR3 DNA reads TGCGCCAGCAGCCAACGGGTACTGATAGGTGAAAAACTGTTTTTT.

This clone came up a few times. V usage is TRBV9 and J usage is TRBJ1-5; D ambiguous. The CDR3 is made up of 13 amino acids. The V end lost 2 bases, the J end lost 10 bases, and 13 bases lay between the germline ends. Germline V CDR1 and CDR2: SGDLS, YYNGEE. The CDR3 here is CASSVGWDGPQHF. The CDR3 region has the DNA TGTGCCAGCAGCGTTGGGTGGGATGGACCCCAGCATTTT.

The chain carries TRBV6-5 and TRBJ1-1, with TRBD1 as a possible D gene (6 bases). The germline gives CDR1 MNHEY, CDR2 SVGAGI. V dropped 2 bases and J dropped 1 base, with 11 bases sitting between them. The CDR3 length is 15 residues. DNA for the CDR3: TGTGCCAGCAGTTACCCGACAGGAGCGAACACTGAAGCTTTCTTT. Its translation is CASSYPTGANTEAFF.

The chain has TRBV6-5 and TRBJ1-2, with 8 bases identical to TRBD1. CDR1 MNHEY and CDR2 SVGAGI come from the germline V gene. The CDR3 has 14 residues. V lost 5 bases, J lost 2 bases, and 4 bases stayed unmatched. The CDR3 region has the DNA TGTGCCAGCAGTCGGGACAGGCAAAACTATGGCTACACCTTC. Its protein is CASSRDRQNYGYTF.

The chain is built from TRBV30 and TRBJ1-5, with D unclear. V lost 3 bases, J lost 4 bases, and 10 bases lay in between. CDR1 is GTSNPN, CDR2 SVGIG, per germline (reference sequence). This CDR3 contains 13 residues. CDR3 region: CAWSHAGNQPQHF. As DNA, the CDR3 is TGTGCCTGGAGCCACGCGGGGAATCAGCCCCAGCATTTT.